The source of this T cell receptor beta chain is a study of T cells after yellow fever vaccination. At the level of the study: The fractions with low cell numbers were processed using SMART-Seq v4 Ultra Low Input.

To note about this clonotype: Its specificity is unknown.

5'RACE template switching generated TCR cDNA, adding a universal primer site and UMIs. Each CDR3 protein is one row after TCRdb ran MiXCR on the 5' RACE reads. The data hold 500,000 to 550,000 distinct CDR3 sequences, with roughly 22% observed a single time. Findings and caveats of the study: Abundant clonotypes (contaminants from the bulk population) could be present in FACS-sorted repertoires.

The CDR3 totals 15 residues. Germline V gene sequence: CDR1 SEHNR, CDR2 FQNEAQ (reference sequence). V was cut by 4 bases and J by 5 bases, with 17 bases left in between. Sequences were derived from PBMCs, sampled roughly 23 days after the first yellow fever vaccination. This clonotype originated in a man between 18 and 29 years old who received the YFV17D yellow fever vaccine. The gene calls are TRBV7-9 and TRBJ1-2, with D perhaps TRBD1 (5 bases). The CDR3 bases are TGTGCCAGCAGCTCTATCCGAAGAGGGGATTATGGCTACACCTTC. Protein: CASSSIRRGDYGYTF.